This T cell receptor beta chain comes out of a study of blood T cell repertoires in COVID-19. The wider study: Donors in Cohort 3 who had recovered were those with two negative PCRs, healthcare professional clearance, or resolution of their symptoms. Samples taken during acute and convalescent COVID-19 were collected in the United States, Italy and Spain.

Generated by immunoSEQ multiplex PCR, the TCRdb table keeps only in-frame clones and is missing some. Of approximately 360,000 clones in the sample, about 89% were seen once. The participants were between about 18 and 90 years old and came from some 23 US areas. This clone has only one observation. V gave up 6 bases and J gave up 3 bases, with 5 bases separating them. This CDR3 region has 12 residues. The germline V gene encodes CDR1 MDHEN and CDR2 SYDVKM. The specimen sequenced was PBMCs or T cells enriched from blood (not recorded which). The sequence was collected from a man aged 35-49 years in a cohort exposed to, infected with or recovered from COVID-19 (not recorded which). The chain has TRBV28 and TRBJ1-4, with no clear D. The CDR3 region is CASREANEKLFF. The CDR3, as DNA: TGTGCCAGCAGGGAGGCTAATGAAAAACTGTTTTTT.